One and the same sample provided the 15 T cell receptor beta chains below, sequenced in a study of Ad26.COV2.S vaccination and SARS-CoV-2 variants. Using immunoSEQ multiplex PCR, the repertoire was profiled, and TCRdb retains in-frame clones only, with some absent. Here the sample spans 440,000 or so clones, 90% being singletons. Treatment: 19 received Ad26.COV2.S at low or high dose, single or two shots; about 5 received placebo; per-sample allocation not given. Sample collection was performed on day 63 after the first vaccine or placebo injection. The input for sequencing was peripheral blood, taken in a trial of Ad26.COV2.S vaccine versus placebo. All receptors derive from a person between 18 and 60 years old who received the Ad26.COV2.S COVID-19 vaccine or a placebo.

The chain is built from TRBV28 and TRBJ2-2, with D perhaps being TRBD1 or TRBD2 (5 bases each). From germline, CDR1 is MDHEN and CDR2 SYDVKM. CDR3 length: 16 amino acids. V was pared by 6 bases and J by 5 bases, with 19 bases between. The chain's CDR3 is CASRVTRDQRTGELFF. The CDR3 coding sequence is TGTGCCAGCAGAGTTACCCGGGACCAACGTACCGGGGAGCTGTTTTTT.

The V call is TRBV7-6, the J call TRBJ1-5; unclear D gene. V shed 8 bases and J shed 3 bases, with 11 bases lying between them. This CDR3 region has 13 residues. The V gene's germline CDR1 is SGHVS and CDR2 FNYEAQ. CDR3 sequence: CASGASYNQPQHF. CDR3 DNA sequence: TGTGCCAGCGGCGCTTCTTACAATCAGCCCCAGCATTTT. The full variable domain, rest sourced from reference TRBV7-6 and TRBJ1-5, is GAGVSQSPRYKVTKRGQDVALRCDPISGHVSLYWYRQALGQGPEFLTYFNYEAQQDKSGLPNDRFSAERPEGSISTLTIQRTEQRDSAMYRCASGASYNQPQHFGDGTRLSIL.

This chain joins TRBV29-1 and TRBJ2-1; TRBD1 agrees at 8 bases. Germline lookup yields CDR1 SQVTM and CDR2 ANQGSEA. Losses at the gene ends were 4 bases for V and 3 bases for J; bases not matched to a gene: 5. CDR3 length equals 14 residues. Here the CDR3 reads CSVAPTGGYNEQFF. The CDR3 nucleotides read TGCAGCGTTGCTCCTACAGGGGGCTACAATGAGCAGTTCTTC.

This CDR3 reads CASKLGGVSQPQHF. The CDR3 nucleotides read TGTGCCAGCAAGCTGGGCGGGGTAAGTCAGCCCCAGCATTTT. This chain joins TRBV28 and TRBJ1-5; D ambiguous. Between the trimmed V and J ends, which lost 7 bases and 6 bases, there was a span of 16 bases. The CDR3 contains 14 residues. Germline CDR1 is MDHEN and CDR2 is SYDVKM.

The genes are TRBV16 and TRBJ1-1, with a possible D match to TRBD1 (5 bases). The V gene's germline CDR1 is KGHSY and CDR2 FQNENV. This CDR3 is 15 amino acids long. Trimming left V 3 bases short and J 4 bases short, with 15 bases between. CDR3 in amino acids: CASSQQGARGTEAFF. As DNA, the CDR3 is TGTGCCAGCAGCCAGCAGGGAGCGAGGGGCACTGAAGCTTTCTTT.

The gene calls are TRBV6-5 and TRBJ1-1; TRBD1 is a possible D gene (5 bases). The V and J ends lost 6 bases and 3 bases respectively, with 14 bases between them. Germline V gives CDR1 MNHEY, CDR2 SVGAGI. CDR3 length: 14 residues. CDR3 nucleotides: TGTGCCAGCAGACAAACGGGGGGGGACACTGAAGCTTTCTTT. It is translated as CASRQTGGDTEAFF.

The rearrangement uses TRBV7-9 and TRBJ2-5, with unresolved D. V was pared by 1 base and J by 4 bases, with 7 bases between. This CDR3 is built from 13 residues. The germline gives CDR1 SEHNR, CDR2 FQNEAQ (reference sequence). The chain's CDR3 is CASSLGVRETQYF. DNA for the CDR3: TGTGCCAGCAGCTTAGGGGTTAGAGAGACCCAGTACTTC. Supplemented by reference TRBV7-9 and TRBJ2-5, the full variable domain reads DTGVSQNPRHKITKRGQNVTFRCDPISEHNRLYWYRQTLGQGPEFLTYFQNEAQLEKSRLLSDRFSAERPKGSFSTLEIQRTEQGDSAMYLCASSLGVRETQYFGPGTRLLVL.

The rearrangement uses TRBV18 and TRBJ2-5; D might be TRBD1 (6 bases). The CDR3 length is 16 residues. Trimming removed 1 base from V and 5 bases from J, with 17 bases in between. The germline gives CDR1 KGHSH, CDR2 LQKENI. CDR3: CASSPLKAGVLETQYF. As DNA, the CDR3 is TGTGCCAGCTCACCACTTAAGGCAGGGGTTTTGGAGACCCAGTACTTC.

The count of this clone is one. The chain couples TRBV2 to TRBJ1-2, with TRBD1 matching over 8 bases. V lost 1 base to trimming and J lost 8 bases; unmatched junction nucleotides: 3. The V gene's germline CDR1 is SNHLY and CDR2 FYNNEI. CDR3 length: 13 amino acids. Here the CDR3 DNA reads TGTGCCAGCAGTGAAGAGACAGGGGACGGCTACACCTTC. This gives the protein CASSEETGDGYTF.

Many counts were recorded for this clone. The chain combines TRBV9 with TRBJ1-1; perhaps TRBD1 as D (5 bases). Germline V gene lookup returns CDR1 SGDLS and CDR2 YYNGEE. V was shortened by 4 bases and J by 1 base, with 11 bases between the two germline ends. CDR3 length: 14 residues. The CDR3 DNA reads TGTGCCAGCAGCTCTAGTGGGGGGAACACTGAAGCTTTCTTT. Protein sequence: CASSSSGGNTEAFF.

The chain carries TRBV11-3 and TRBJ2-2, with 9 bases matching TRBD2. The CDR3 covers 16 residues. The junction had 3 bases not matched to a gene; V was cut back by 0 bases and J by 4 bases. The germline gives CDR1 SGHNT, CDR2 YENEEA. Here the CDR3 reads CASSLDVGLATGELFF. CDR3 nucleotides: TGTGCCAGCAGCTTAGATGTGGGACTAGCCACCGGGGAGCTGTTTTTT.

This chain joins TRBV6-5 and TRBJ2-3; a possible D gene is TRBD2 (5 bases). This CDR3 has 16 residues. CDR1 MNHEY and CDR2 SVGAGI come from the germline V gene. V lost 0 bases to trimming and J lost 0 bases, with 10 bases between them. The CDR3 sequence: CASSYSPGGSTDTQYF. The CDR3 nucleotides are TGTGCCAGCAGTTACTCCCCTGGCGGGAGCACAGATACGCAGTATTTT.

The CDR3 bases are TGTGCCATCAGTGAGTCGGGGGGATCGAACACCGGGGAGCTGTTTTTT. Residues: CAISESGGSNTGELFF. This chain links TRBV10-3 with TRBJ2-2, with TRBD2 as a possible D gene (6 bases). The CDR3 is 16 residues long. The germline CDR1 and CDR2 sequences are ENHRY and SYGVKD. V lost 0 bases to trimming and J lost 0 bases, with 8 bases between them.

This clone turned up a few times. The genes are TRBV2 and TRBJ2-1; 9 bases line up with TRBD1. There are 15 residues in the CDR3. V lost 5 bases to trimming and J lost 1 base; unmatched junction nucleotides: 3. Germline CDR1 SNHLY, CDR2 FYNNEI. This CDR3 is CASSLGTGSYNEQFF. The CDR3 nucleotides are TGTGCCAGCAGTCTCGGGACAGGGTCCTACAATGAGCAGTTCTTC.

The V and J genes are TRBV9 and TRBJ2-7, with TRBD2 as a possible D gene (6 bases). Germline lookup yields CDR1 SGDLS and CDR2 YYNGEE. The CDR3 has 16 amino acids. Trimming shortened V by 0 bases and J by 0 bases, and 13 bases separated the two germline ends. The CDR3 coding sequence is TGTGCCAGCAGCGTAGGCGGGGAACCTTCCTCCTACGAGCAGTACTTC. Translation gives CASSVGGEPSSYEQYF.